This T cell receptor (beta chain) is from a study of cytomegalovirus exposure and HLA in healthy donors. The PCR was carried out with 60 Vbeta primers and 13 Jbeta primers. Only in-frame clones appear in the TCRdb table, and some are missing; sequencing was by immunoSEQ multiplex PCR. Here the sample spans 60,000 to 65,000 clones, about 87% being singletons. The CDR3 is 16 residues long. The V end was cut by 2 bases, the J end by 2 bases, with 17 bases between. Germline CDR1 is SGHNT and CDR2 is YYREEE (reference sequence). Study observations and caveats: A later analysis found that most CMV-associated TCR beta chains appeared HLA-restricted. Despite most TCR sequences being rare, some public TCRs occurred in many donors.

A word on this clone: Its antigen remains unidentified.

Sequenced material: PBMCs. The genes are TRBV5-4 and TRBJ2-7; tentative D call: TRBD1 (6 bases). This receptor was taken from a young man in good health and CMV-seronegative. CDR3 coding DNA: TGTGCCAGCAGCTTAATAGCAGGGGCGCAGACCTACGAGCAGTACTTC. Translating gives CASSLIAGAQTYEQYF.